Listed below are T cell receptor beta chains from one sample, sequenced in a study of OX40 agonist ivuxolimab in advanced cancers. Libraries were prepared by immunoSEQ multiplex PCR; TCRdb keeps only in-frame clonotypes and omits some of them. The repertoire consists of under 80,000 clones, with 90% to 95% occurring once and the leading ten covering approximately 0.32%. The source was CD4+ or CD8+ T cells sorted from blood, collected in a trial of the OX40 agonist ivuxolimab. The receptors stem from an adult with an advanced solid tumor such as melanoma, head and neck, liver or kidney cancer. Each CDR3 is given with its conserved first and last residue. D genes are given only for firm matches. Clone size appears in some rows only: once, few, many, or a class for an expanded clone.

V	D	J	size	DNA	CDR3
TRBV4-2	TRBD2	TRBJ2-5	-	TGTGCCAGCAGTCGGGGGACTAGCGAGAGGGCCCAGTACTTC	CASSRGTSERAQYF
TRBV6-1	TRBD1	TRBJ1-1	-	TGTGCCAGCAAACCGGGACAGGGATCCACTGAAGCTTTCTTT	CASKPGQGSTEAFF
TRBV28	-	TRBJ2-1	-	TGTGCCAGCAGTCGAGGTCCTTCCCCGGGTGAGCAGTTCTTC	CASSRGPSPGEQFF
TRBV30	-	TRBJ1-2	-	TGTGCCTGGAGGTCGGGGGGCCTCGGTGGCTACACCTTC	CAWRSGGLGGYTF
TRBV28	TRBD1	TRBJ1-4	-	TGTGCCAGCAGTCCACAGGGGGGCACTAATGAAAAACTGTTTTTT	CASSPQGGTNEKLFF
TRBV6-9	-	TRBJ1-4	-	TGTGCCAGCAGTTCACAGCCGTGGGGAAAACTGTTTTTT	CASSSQPWGKLFF
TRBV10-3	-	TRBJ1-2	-	TGTGCCATCAGCACAGGGTCGTCTACCTATGGCTACACCTTC	CAISTGSSTYGYTF
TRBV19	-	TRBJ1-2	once	TGTGCCAGTAGTATTGGGCGGCCCGGTCAAGGCTATGGCTACACCTTC	CASSIGRPGQGYGYTF
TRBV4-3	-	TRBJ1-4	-	TGCGCCAGCAGCCAAGATCGTGGGGGCCCTATTGAAAAACTGTTTTTT	CASSQDRGGPIEKLFF
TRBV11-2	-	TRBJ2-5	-	TGTGCCAGCAGCTTAGGGTGGGAGACCCAGTACTTC	CASSLGWETQYF
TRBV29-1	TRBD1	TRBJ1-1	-	TGCAGCGTGCCGGGACAGCAGAGCACTGAAGCTTTCTTT	CSVPGQQSTEAFF
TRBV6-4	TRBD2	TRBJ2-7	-	TGTGCCAGCAGTGACGGCGGGAGCTACGAGCAGTACTTC	CASSDGGSYEQYF
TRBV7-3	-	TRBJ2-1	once	TGTGCCAGCAGCTTAGTGGGGGGCAACAATGAGCAGTTCTTC	CASSLVGGNNEQFF
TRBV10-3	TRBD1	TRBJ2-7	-	TGTGCCATCAGCGGAGGGACAGGGGCCTACGAGCAGTACTTC	CAISGGTGAYEQYF
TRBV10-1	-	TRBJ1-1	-	TGCGCCAGCAGTGAAGGGACTGAAGCTTTCTTT	CASSEGTEAFF
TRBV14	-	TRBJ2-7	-	TGTGCCAGCAGCCACTCGACAGTTGGGGGATTCTACGAGCAGTACTTC	CASSHSTVGGFYEQYF